This TCR beta chain emerged from a study of control samples from healthy donors and cancer patients. Sequenced by immunoSEQ multiplex PCR; TCRdb stores in-frame clones only, minus some. The sample gives about 110,000 clones, approximately 83% of which show up once; about 13% is in the top ten. This clone was observed a few times. The germline CDR1 and CDR2 sequences are SNHLY and FYNNEI. The CDR3 is 13 residues long. Trimming pared 4 bases from V and 7 bases from J, leaving 11 bases between. The chain links TRBV2 to TRBJ2-1; D uncertain. Sequencing was carried out using blood. The source of this sequence is a woman in her forties or fifties in good health. CDR3 protein: CASSGQNENEQFF. The CDR3, as DNA: TGTGCCAGCAGTGGGCAGAATGAAAATGAGCAGTTCTTC.